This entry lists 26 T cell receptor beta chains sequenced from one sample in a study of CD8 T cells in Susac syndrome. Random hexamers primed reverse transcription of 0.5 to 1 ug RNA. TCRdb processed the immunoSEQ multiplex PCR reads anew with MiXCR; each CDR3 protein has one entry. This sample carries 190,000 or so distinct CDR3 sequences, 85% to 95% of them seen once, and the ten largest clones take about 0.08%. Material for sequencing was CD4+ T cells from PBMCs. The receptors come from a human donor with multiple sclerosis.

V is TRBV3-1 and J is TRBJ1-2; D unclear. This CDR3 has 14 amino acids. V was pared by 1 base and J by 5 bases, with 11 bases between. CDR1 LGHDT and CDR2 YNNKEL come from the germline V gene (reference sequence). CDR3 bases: TGTGCCAGCAGCCAAGCGTTGGCGGGATATGGCTACACCTTC. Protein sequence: CASSQALAGYGYTF.

CDR3 residues: CASSQAPSNQPQHF. The CDR3 DNA reads as TGTGCCAGCAGCCAAGCTCCTAGCAATCAGCCCCAGCATTTT. This chain joins TRBV3-1 and TRBJ1-5; D remains ambiguous. The germline V and J ends were trimmed by 1 base and 0 bases, with 4 bases remaining between them. This CDR3 comprises 14 residues. Germline-derived CDR1 and CDR2 are LGHDT and YNNKEL (reference sequence). Full variable domain (outside the CDR3, taken from reference TRBV3-1 and TRBJ1-5): DTAVSQTPKYLVTQMGNDKSIKCEQNLGHDTMYWYKQDSKKFLKIMFSYNNKELIINETVPNRFSPKSPDKAHLNLHINSLELGDSAVYFCASSQAPSNQPQHFGDGTRLSIL.

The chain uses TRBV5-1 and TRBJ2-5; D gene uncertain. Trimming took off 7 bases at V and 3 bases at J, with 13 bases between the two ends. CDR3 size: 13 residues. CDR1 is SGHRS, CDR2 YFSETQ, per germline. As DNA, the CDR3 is TGCGCCAGCTCGGAGAATATAGAAGAGACCCAGTACTTC. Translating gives CASSENIEETQYF. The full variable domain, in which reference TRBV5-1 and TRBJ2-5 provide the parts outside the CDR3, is KAGVTQTPRYLIKTRGQQVTLSCSPISGHRSVSWYQQTPGQGLQFLFEYFSETQRNKGNFPGRFSGRQFSNSRSEMNVSTLELGDSALYLCASSENIEETQYFGPGTRLLVL.

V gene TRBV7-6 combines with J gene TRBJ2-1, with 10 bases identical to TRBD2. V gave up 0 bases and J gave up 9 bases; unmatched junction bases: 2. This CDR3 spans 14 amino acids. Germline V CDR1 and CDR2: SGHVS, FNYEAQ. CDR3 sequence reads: CASSLAASGSEQFF. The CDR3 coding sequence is TGTGCCAGCAGCTTAGCGGCTAGCGGGAGTGAGCAGTTCTTC.

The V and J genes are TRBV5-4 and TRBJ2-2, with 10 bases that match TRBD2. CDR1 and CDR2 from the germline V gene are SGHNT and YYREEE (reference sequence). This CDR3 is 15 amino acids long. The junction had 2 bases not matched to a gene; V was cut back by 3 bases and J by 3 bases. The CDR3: CASSSAGGDTGELFF. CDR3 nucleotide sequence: TGTGCCAGCAGCTCAGCGGGGGGGGACACCGGGGAGCTGTTTTTT.

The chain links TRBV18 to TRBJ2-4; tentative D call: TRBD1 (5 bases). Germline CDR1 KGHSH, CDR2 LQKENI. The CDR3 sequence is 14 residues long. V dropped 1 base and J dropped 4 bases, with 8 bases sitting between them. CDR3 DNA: TGTGCCAGCTCACCACGGGCAGGGAAAAACATTCAGTACTTC. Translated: CASSPRAGKNIQYF.

As DNA, the CDR3 is TGTGCCAGCAGCCGGACTGGAGATACGCAGTATTTT. Its protein is CASSRTGDTQYF. The chain uses TRBV3-1 and TRBJ2-3; D is possibly TRBD2 (5 bases). CDR1 is LGHDT and CDR2 is YNNKEL in the germline V gene (reference sequence). The CDR3 spans 12 residues. V dropped 4 bases and J dropped 5 bases, with 7 bases sitting between them.

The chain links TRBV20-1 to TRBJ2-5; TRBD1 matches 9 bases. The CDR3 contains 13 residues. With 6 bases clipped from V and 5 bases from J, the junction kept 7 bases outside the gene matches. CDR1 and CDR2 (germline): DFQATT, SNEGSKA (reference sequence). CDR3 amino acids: CSARTGGRETQYF. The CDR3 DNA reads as TGCAGTGCCAGAACAGGGGGCAGGGAGACCCAGTACTTC.

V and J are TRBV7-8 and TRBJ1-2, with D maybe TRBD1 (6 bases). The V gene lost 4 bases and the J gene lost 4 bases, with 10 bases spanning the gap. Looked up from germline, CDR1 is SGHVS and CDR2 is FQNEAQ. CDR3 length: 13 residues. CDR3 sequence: CASSSDSFYGYTF. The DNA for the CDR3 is TGTGCCAGCAGCTCGGACAGCTTCTATGGCTACACCTTC. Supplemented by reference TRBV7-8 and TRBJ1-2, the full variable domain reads GAGVSQSPRYKVAKRGQDVALRCDPISGHVSLFWYQQALGQGPEFLTYFQNEAQLDKSGLPSDRFFAERPEGSVSTLKIQRTQQEDSAVYLCASSSDSFYGYTFGSGTRLTVV.

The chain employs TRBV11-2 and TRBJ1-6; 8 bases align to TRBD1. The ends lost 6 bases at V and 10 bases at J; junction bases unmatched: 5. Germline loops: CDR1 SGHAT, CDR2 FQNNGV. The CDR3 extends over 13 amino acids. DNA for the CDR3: TGTGCCAGCAGACAACAGGGGGTGTCACCCCTCCACTTT. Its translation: CASRQQGVSPLHF.

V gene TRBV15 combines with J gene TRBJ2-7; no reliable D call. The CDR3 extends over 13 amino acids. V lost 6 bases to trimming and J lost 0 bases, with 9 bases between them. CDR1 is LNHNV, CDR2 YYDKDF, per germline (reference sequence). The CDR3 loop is CATSIEVSYEQYV. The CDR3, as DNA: TGTGCCACCAGTATTGAGGTCTCCTACGAGCAGTACGTC.

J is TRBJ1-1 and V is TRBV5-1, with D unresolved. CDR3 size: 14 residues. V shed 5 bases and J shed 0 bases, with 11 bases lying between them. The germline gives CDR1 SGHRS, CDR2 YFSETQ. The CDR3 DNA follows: TGCGCCAGCAGACAACAAGAGATGAACACTGAAGCTTTCTTT. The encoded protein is CASRQQEMNTEAFF. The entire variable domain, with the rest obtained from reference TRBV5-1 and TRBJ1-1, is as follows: KAGVTQTPRYLIKTRGQQVTLSCSPISGHRSVSWYQQTPGQGLQFLFEYFSETQRNKGNFPGRFSGRQFSNSRSEMNVSTLELGDSALYLCASRQQEMNTEAFFGQGTRLTVV.

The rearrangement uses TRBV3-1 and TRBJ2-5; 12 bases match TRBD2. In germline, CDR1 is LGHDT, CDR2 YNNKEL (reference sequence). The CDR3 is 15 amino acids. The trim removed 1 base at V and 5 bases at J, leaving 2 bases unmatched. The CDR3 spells CASSQVTSGGETQYF. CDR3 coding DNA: TGTGCCAGCAGCCAAGTCACTAGCGGGGGGGAGACCCAGTACTTC.

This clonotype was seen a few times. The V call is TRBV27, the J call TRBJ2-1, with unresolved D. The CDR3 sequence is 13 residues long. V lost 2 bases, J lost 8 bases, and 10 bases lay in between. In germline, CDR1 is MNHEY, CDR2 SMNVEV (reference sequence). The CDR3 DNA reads TGTGCCAGCAGTTTACCAGGCGCGGATGAGCAGTTCTTC. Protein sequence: CASSLPGADEQFF.

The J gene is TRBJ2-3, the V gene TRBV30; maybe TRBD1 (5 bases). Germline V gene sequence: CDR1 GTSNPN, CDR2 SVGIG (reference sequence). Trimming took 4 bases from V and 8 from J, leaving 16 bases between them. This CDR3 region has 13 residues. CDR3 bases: TGTGCCTGGACCCCCCTTTTGCAGGGTACGCAGTATTTT. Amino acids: CAWTPLLQGTQYF.

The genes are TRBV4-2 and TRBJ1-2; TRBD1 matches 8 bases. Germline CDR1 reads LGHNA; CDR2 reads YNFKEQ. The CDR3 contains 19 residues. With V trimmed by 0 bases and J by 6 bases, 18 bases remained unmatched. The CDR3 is CASSQDTRQGAFLWDGYTF. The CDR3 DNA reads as TGTGCCAGCAGCCAAGATACCCGCCAGGGGGCCTTCCTTTGGGATGGCTACACCTTC.

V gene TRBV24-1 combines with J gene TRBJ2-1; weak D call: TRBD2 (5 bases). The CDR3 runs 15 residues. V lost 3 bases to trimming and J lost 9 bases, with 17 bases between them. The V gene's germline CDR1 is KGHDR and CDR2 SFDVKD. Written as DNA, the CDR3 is TGTGCCACCAGTGATCTTTCCCACGGGGTCCGTGAGCAGTTCTTC. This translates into CATSDLSHGVREQFF.

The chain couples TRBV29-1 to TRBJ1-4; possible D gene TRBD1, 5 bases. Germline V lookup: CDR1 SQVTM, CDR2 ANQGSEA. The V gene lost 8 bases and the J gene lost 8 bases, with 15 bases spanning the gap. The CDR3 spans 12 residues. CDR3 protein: CSYSGGGEKLFF. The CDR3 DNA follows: TGCAGCTATTCCGGGGGAGGGGAAAAACTGTTTTTT.

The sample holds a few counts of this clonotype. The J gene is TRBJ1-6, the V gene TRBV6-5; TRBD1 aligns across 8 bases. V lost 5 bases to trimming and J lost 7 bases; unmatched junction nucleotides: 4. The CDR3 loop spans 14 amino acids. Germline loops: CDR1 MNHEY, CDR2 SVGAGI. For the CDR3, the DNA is TGTGCCAGCAGTCGACAGGGGAGGAATTCACCCCTCCACTTT. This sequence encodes CASSRQGRNSPLHF.

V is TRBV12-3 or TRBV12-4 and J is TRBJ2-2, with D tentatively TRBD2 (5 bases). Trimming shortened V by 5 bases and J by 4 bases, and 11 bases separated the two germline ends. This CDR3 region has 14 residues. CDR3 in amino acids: CASSLGEGTGELFF. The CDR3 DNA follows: TGTGCCAGCAGTCTGGGTGAGGGCACCGGGGAGCTGTTTTTT.

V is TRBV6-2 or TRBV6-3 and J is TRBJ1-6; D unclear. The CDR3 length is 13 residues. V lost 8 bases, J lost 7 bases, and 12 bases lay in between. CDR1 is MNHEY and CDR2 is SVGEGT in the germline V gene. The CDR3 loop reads CASRPGTNSPLHF. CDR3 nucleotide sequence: TGTGCCAGCCGCCCGGGCACAAATTCACCCCTCCACTTT.

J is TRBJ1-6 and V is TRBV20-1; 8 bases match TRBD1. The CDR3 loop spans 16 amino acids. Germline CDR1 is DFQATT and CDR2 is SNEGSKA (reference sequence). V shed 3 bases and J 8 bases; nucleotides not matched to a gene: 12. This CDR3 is CSASDRVDRVDSPLHF. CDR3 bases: TGCAGTGCTAGCGACAGGGTGGACAGGGTGGATTCACCCCTCCACTTT.

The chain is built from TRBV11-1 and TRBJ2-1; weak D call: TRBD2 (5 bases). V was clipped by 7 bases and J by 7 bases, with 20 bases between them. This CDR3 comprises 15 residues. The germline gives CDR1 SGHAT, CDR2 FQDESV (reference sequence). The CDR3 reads CASILGESNANEQFF. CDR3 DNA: TGTGCCAGCATACTCGGGGAGTCTAATGCGAATGAGCAGTTCTTC.

The CDR3, as DNA: TGTGCCAGCTCACCGAGGGGTGAGCGCAATCAGCCCCAGCATTTT. This gives the protein CASSPRGERNQPQHF. This chain links TRBV18 with TRBJ1-5, with D possibly TRBD1 on 5 matching bases. V was cut by 3 bases and J by 2 bases, with 11 bases left in between. The CDR3 extends over 15 amino acids. Per the germline V gene, CDR1 is KGHSH and CDR2 is LQKENI.

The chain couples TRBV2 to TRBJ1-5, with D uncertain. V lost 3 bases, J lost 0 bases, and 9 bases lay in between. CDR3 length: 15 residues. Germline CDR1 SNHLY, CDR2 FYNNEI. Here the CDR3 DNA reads TGTGCCAGCAGTGACTCAGTATATAGCAATCAGCCCCAGCATTTT. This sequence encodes CASSDSVYSNQPQHF. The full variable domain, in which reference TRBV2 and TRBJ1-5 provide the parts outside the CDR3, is EPEVTQTPSHQVTQMGQEVILRCVPISNHLYFYWYRQILGQKVEFLVSFYNNEISEKSEIFDDQFSVERPDGSNFTLKIRSTKLEDSAMYFCASSDSVYSNQPQHFGDGTRLSIL.

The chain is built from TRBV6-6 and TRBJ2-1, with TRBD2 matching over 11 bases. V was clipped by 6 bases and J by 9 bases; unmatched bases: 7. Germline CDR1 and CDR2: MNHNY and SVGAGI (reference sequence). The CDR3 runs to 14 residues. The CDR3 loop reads CASRPTSGVVEQFF. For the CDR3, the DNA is TGTGCCAGCAGACCGACTAGCGGGGTGGTTGAGCAGTTCTTC.